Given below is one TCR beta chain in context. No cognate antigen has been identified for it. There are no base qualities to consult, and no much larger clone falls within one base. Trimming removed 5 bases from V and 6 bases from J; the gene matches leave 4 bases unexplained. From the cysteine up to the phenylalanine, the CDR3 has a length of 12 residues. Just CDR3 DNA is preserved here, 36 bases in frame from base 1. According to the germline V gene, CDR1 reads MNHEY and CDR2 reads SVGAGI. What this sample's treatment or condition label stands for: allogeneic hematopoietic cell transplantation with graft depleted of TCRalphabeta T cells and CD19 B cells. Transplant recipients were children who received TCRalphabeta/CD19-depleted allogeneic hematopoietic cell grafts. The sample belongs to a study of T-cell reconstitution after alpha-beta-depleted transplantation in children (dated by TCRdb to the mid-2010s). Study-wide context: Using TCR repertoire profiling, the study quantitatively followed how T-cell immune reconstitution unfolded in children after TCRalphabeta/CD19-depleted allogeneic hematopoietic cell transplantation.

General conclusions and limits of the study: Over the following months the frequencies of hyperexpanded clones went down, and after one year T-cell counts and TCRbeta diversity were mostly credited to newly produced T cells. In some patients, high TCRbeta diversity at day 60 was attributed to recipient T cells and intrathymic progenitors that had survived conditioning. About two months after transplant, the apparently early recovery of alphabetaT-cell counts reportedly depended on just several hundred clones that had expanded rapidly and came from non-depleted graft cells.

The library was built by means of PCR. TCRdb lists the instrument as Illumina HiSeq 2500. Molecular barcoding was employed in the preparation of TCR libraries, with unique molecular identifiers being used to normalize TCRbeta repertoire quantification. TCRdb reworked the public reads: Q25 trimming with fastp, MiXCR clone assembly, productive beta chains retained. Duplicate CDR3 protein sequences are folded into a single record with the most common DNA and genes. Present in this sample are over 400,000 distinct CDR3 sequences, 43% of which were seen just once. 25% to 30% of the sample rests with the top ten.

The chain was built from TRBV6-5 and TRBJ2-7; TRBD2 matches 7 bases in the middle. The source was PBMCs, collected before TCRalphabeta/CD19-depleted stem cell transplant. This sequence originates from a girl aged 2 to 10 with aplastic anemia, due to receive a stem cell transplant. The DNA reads TGTGCCAGCAGTGACCGACTAGCCGAGCAGTACTTC. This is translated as CASSDRLAEQYF.